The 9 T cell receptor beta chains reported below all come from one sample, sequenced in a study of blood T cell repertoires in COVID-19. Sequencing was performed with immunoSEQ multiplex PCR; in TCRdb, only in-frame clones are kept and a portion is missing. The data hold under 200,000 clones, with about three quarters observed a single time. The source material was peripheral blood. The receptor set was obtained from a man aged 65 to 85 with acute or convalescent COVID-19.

DNA for the CDR3: TGCGCCAGCAGCTTAGGGACTAGCGGGGGGCAAGAGACCCAGTACTTC. Translation gives CASSLGTSGGQETQYF. This chain joins TRBV5-1 and TRBJ2-5; the match to TRBD2 covers 15 bases. CDR3 size: 16 residues. V shed 2 bases and J 2 bases; nucleotides not matched to a gene: 1. Germline-derived CDR1 and CDR2 are SGHRS and YFSETQ.

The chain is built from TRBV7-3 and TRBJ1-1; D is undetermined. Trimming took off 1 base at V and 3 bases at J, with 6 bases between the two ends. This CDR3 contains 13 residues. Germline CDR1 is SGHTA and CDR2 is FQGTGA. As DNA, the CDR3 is TGTGCCAGCAGCTTAAGCGGAGACACTGAAGCTTTCTTT. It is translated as CASSLSGDTEAFF.

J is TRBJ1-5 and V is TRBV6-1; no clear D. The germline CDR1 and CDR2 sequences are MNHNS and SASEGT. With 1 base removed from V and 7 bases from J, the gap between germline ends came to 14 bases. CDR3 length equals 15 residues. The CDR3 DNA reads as TGTGCCAGCAGTGAAGTTAGAGGGATGAAACAGCCCCAGCATTTT. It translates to CASSEVRGMKQPQHF.

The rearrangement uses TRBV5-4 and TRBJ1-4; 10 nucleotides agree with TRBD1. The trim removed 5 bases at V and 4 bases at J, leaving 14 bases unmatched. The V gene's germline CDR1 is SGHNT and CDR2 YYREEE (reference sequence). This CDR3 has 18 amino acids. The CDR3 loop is CASSPPGQGPSSNEKLFF. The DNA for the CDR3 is TGTGCCAGCAGTCCTCCGGGACAGGGGCCGTCCAGTAATGAAAAACTGTTTTTT. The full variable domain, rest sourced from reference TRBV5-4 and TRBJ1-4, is ETGVTQSPTHLIKTRGQQVTLRCSSQSGHNTVSWYQQALGQGPQFIFQYYREEENGRGNFPPRFSGLQFPNYSSELNVNALELDDSALYLCASSPPGQGPSSNEKLFFGSGTQLSVL.

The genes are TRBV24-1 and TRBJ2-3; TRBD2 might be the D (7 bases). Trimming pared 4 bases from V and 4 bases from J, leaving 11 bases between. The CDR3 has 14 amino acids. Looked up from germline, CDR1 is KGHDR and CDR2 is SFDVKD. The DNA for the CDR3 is TGTGCCACCAGTGACGTAGGGGGGGCAGATACGCAGTATTTT. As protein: CATSDVGGADTQYF.

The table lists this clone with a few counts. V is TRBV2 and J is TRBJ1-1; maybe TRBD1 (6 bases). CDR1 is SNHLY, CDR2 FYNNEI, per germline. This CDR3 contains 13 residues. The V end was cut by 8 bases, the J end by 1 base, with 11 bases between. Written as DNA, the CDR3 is TGTGCCAGCGGATACAGGGAGAACACTGAAGCTTTCTTT. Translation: CASGYRENTEAFF. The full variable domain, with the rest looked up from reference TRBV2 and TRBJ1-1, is EPEVTQTPSHQVTQMGQEVILRCVPISNHLYFYWYRQILGQKVEFLVSFYNNEISEKSEIFDDQFSVERPDGSNFTLKIRSTKLEDSAMYFCASGYRENTEAFFGQGTRLTVV.

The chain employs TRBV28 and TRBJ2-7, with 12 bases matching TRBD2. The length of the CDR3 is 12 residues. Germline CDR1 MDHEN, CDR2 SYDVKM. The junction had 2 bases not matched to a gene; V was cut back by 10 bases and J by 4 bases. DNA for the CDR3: TGTGCCACCGGACTAGCGGGATACGAGCAGTACTTC. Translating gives CATGLAGYEQYF.

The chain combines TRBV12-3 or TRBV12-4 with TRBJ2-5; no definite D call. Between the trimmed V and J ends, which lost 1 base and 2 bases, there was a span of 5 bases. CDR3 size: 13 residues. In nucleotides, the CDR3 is TGTGCCAGCAGTTTAGACTATCAAGAGACCCAGTACTTC. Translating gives CASSLDYQETQYF.

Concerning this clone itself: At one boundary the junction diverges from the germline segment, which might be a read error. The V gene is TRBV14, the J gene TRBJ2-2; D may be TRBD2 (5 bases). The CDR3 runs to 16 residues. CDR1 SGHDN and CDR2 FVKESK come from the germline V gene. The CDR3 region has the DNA TGTGCCAGCAGCCAAGTAACCGGGGTGAACAGCGGGGAGCTGTTTTTT. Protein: CASSQVTGVNSGELFF.